Listed below are T cell receptor beta chains from one sample, sequenced in a study of blood T cell repertoires in COVID-19. Repertoires were generated with immunoSEQ multiplex PCR, while TCRdb's copy carries only in-frame clones and drops some. The table has some 130,000 clones, 84% seen once. Input material: peripheral blood. All receptors derive from a man aged 55 to 70 with acute or convalescent COVID-19. Both conserved end residues are part of each CDR3. Fields, in order: clone size, J gene, V gene, D gene, CDR3 length, CDR3 protein, CDR3 DNA. The D gene is left open where the match is weak. Size is omitted from some rows. Given values are once, few, many or a class for expanded clones.

abundance: NA; j_gene: TRBJ2-5; v_gene: TRBV4-2; d_gene: TRBD2; len: 18; CDR3aa: CASSPPGSGGARGETQYF; CDR3nt: TGTGCCAGCAGCCCCCCAGGTAGCGGGGGGGCTAGGGGAGAGACCCAGTACTTC
abundance: NA; j_gene: TRBJ1-2; v_gene: TRBV11-2; d_gene: TRBD1; len: 14; CDR3aa: CASSLPRDRGPSTF; CDR3nt: TGTGCCAGCAGCTTACCCCGGGACAGGGGGCCCTCCACCTTC
abundance: NA; j_gene: TRBJ1-6; v_gene: TRBV19; d_gene: TRBD1; len: 13; CDR3aa: CASSGTGNSPLHF; CDR3nt: TGTGCCAGCTCCGGGACAGGGAATTCACCCCTCCACTTT
abundance: NA; j_gene: TRBJ1-5; v_gene: TRBV6-9; d_gene: NA; len: 15; CDR3aa: CASNHGGSGSQPQHF; CDR3nt: TGTGCCAGCAATCACGGTGGTTCGGGGAGTCAGCCCCAGCATTTT
abundance: NA; j_gene: TRBJ2-1; v_gene: TRBV5-1; d_gene: NA; len: 13; CDR3aa: CASSYEPSGEQFF; CDR3nt: TGCGCCAGCAGCTACGAGCCCAGCGGCGAGCAGTTCTTC
abundance: NA; j_gene: TRBJ2-2; v_gene: TRBV7-2; d_gene: NA; len: 13; CDR3aa: CASSFRGTGELFF; CDR3nt: TGTGCCAGCAGCTTTCGGGGCACCGGGGAGCTGTTTTTT
abundance: few; j_gene: TRBJ2-1; v_gene: TRBV20-1; d_gene: TRBD2; len: 17; CDR3aa: CSASGGWTSGSLNEQFF; CDR3nt: TGCAGTGCTAGTGGGGGCTGGACTAGCGGGAGTCTGAATGAGCAGTTCTTC
abundance: NA; j_gene: TRBJ1-5; v_gene: TRBV30; d_gene: NA; len: 15; CDR3aa: CAWNIGAGSNQPQHF; CDR3nt: TGTGCCTGGAATATTGGGGCGGGGAGCAATCAGCCCCAGCATTTT
abundance: NA; j_gene: TRBJ2-3; v_gene: TRBV19; d_gene: NA; len: 15; CDR3aa: CASSIDPGTTDTQYF; CDR3nt: TGTGCCAGTAGTATAGATCCAGGTACCACAGATACGCAGTATTTT
abundance: many; j_gene: TRBJ1-3; v_gene: TRBV28; d_gene: NA; len: 14; CDR3aa: CASSSTGIRNTIYF; CDR3nt: TGTGCCAGCAGTTCGACAGGAATAAGAAACACCATATATTTT
abundance: once; j_gene: TRBJ1-5; v_gene: TRBV15; d_gene: NA; len: 16; CDR3aa: CATSRDPTVPNQPQHF; CDR3nt: TGTGCCACCAGCAGAGATCCGACAGTGCCAAATCAGCCCCAGCATTTT
abundance: once; j_gene: TRBJ1-6; v_gene: TRBV6-5; d_gene: NA; len: 14; CDR3aa: CASRNAGRSSPLHF; CDR3nt: TGTGCCAGCAGGAATGCAGGGCGGAGTTCACCCCTCCACTTT
abundance: NA; j_gene: TRBJ1-2; v_gene: TRBV2; d_gene: NA; len: 14; CDR3aa: CASRSGASNYGYTF; CDR3nt: TGTGCCAGCAGGAGCGGGGCATCTAACTATGGCTACACCTTC
abundance: NA; j_gene: TRBJ2-1; v_gene: TRBV28; d_gene: TRBD1; len: 14; CDR3aa: CASRGTGGYNEQFF; CDR3nt: TGTGCCAGCAGGGGGACAGGGGGATACAATGAGCAGTTCTTC
abundance: NA; j_gene: TRBJ2-7; v_gene: TRBV27; d_gene: TRBD1; len: 18; CDR3aa: CASSLLSYGRGTAYEQYF; CDR3nt: TGTGCCAGCAGTTTATTGAGTTACGGCAGGGGGACCGCCTACGAGCAGTACTTC
abundance: NA; j_gene: TRBJ2-7; v_gene: TRBV18; d_gene: TRBD1; len: 16; CDR3aa: CASSPGGTGLTYEQYF; CDR3nt: TGTGCCAGCTCGCCCGGAGGGACAGGGCTAACCTACGAGCAGTACTTC
abundance: NA; j_gene: TRBJ2-3; v_gene: TRBV10-1; d_gene: NA; len: 14; CDR3aa: CASSVTTSTDTQYF; CDR3nt: TGCGCCAGCAGTGTGACTACTAGCACAGATACGCAGTATTTT
abundance: NA; j_gene: TRBJ2-4; v_gene: TRBV3-1/TRBV3-2; d_gene: NA; len: 16; CDR3aa: CASSQDPPGAKNIQYF; CDR3nt: TGTGCCAGCAGCCAAGATCCCCCCGGGGCCAAAAACATTCAGTACTTC
abundance: NA; j_gene: TRBJ2-3; v_gene: TRBV11-1; d_gene: NA; len: 15; CDR3aa: CASSLMGAFTDTQYF; CDR3nt: TGTGCCAGCAGCTTAATGGGGGCATTCACAGATACGCAGTATTTT
abundance: NA; j_gene: TRBJ2-5; v_gene: TRBV3-1/TRBV3-2; d_gene: NA; len: 14; CDR3aa: CASSHLGAKETQYF; CDR3nt: TGTGCCAGCAGCCACCTAGGGGCGAAAGAGACCCAGTACTTC